The clone carrying this T cell receptor beta chain was detected once. The antigen remains unidentified. Sequencing was performed with immunoSEQ multiplex PCR; in TCRdb, only in-frame clones are kept and a portion is missing. The sample consists of 90,000 to 100,000 clones, roughly nine tenths of them appearing once. Germline loops: CDR1 ENHRY, CDR2 SYGVKD. Trimming removed 8 bases from V and 6 bases from J; junction bases left unmatched: 10. This CDR3 is 14 amino acids long. The data were obtained in a study of T cell responses to AZD1222 COVID-19 vaccine. General study findings and limits: Across the whole spike, CD4 TCRs peaked at regions 160-218 and 743-854.

The starting material was peripheral blood, obtained on day 0 of AZD1222 vaccination. The chain employs TRBV10-3 and TRBJ2-1; TRBD1 aligns across 7 bases. This TCR was sampled from an adult in good health. The CDR3 is CAIEKRGLGNEQFF. In nucleotides, the CDR3 is TGTGCCATCGAGAAAAGGGGGCTCGGCAATGAGCAGTTCTTC.